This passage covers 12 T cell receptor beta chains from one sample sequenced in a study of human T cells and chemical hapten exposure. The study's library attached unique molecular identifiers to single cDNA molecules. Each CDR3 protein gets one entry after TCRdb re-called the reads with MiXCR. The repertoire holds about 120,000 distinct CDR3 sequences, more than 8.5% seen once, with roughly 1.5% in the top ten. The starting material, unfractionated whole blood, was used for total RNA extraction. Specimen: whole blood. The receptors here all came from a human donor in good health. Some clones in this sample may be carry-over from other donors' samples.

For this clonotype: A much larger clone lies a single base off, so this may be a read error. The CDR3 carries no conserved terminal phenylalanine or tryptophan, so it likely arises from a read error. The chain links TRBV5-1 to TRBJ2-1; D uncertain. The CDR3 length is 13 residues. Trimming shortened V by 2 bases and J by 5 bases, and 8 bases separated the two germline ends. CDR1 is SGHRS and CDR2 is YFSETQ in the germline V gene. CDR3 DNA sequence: TGCGCCAGCAGCTTCGGCAACAACAATGAGCAGTTCTTG. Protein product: CASSFGNNNEQFL.

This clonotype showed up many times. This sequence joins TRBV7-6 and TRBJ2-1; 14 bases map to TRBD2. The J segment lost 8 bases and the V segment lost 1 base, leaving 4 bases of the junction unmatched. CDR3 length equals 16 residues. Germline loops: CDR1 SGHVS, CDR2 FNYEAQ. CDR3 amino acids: CASSLVGLAGEDEQFF. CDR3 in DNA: TGTGCCAGCAGCTTAGTGGGACTAGCGGGAGAGGATGAGCAGTTCTTC. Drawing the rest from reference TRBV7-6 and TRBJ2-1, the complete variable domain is GAGVSQSPRYKVTKRGQDVALRCDPISGHVSLYWYRQALGQGPEFLTYFNYEAQQDKSGLPNDRFSAERPEGSISTLTIQRTEQRDSAMYRCASSLVGLAGEDEQFFGPGTRLTVL.

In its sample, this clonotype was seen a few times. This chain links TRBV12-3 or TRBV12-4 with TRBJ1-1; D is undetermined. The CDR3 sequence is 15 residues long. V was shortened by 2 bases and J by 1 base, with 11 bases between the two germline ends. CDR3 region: CASSLRSSPNTEAFF. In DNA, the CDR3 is TGTGCCAGCAGTTTACGTAGCAGTCCGAACACTGAAGCTTTCTTT.

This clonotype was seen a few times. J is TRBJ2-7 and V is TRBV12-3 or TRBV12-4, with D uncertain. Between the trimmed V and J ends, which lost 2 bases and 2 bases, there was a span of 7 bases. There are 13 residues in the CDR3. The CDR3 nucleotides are TGTGCCAGCAGTTTACGACGGGCCTACGAGCAGTACTTC. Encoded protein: CASSLRRAYEQYF.

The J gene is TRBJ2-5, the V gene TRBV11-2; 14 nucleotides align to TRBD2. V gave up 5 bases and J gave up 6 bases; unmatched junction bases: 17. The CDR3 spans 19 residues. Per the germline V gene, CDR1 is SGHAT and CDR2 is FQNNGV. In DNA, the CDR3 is TGTGCCAGCAGCCGCCGTAGTGCGGGGACTAGCGGGGGAGAGAAGACCCAGTACTTC. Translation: CASSRRSAGTSGGEKTQYF.

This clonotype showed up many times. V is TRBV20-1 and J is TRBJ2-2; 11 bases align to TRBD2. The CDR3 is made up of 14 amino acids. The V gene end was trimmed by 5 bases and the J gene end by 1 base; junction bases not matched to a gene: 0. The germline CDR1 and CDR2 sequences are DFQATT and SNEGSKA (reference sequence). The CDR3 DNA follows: TGCAGTGCTGGGACTAGCGGGAACACCGGGGAGCTGTTTTTT. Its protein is CSAGTSGNTGELFF.

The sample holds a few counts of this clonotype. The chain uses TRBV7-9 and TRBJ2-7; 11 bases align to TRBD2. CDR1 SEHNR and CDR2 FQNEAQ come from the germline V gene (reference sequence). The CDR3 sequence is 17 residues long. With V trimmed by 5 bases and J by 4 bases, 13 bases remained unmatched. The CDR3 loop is CASSPPATSGSTYEQYF. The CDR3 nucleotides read TGTGCCAGCAGCCCTCCCGCTACTAGCGGGAGTACATACGAGCAGTACTTC.

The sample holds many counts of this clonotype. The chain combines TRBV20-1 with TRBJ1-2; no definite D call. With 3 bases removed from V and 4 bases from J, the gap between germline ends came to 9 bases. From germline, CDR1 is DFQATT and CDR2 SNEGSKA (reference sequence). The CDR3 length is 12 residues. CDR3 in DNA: TGCAGTGCTAGGCTGGTTGTCTATGGCTACACCTTC. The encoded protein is CSARLVVYGYTF.

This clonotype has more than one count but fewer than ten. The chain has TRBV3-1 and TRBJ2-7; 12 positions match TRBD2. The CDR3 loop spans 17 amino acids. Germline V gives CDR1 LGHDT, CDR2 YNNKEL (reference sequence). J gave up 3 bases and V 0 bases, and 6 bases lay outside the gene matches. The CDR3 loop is CASSQDPGLAGVYEQYF. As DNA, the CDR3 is TGTGCCAGCAGCCAAGACCCGGGACTAGCGGGCGTCTACGAGCAGTACTTC.

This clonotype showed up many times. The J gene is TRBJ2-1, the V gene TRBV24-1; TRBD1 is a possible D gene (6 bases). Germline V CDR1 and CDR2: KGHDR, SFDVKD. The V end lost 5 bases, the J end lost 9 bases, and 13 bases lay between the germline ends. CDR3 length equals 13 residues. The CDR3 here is CATSGAGTSEQFF. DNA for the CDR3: TGTGCCACCAGTGGTGCTGGGACATCTGAGCAGTTCTTC.

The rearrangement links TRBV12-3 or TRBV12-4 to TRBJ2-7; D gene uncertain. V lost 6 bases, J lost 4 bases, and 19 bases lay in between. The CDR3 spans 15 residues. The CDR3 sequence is CASRTGSSGRYEQYF. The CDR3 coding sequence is TGTGCCAGCAGAACTGGTTCCTCAGGTCGGTACGAGCAGTACTTC.

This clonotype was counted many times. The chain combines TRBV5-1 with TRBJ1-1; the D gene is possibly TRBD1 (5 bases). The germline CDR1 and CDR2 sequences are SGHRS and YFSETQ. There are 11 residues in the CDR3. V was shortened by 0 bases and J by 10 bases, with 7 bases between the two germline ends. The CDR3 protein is CASSLGDGAFF. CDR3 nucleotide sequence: TGCGCCAGCAGCTTGGGGGACGGAGCTTTCTTT. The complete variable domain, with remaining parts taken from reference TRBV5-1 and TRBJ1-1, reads KAGVTQTPRYLIKTRGQQVTLSCSPISGHRSVSWYQQTPGQGLQFLFEYFSETQRNKGNFPGRFSGRQFSNSRSEMNVSTLELGDSALYLCASSLGDGAFFGQGTRLTVV.